The rows below give T cell receptor beta chains drawn from one sample of a study of cytomegalovirus exposure and HLA in healthy donors. Only in-frame clones appear in the TCRdb table, and some are missing; sequencing was by immunoSEQ multiplex PCR. The sample includes fewer than 200,000 clones, approximately 81% of them seen just once. The sample comprised PBMCs. These receptors were taken from a male donor in good health and CMV-seronegative. CDR3s include the opening cysteine and the closing phenylalanine or tryptophan. The D gene is left open where the match is weak. Size is stated for part of the rows, as once, few or many counts, or as a class when the clone is expanded.

TRBJ2-7	.	.	TRBV6-1	TGTGCCAGCAGTAGGGACCCCGCCGGAGGGGAGCAGTACTTC	CASSRDPAGGEQYF
TRBJ1-1	TRBD1	.	TRBV6-6	TGTGCCAGCAGTTACACACAGGGGGCGCGTGCTTTCTTT	CASSYTQGARAFF
TRBJ1-5	.	.	TRBV5-1	TGCGCCAGCACCCCCGGGGATAGCAATCAGCCCCAGCATTTT	CASTPGDSNQPQHF
TRBJ2-5	TRBD1	.	TRBV5-1	TGCGCCAGCAGCAGGGGACAGGGGGGCCGAGAGACCCAGTACTTC	CASSRGQGGRETQYF
TRBJ2-3	.	few	TRBV5-4	TGTGCCAGCAGCTCACGGGACTCTCGCACAGATACGCAGTATTTT	CASSSRDSRTDTQYF
TRBJ2-3	TRBD2	.	TRBV29-1	TGCAGCGCCTGGACGGGACTAGCGGGAGTCCCCACAGATACGCAGTATTTT	CSAWTGLAGVPTDTQYF
TRBJ2-3	.	.	TRBV5-4	TGTGCCAGCAAACTGGGGGCGGGTGGTGATTTTGATACGCAGTATTTT	CASKLGAGGDFDTQYF
TRBJ2-7	.	.	TRBV7-2	TGTGCCAGCACCTCAAACCGGGTTTCCTACGAGCAGTACTTC	CASTSNRVSYEQYF
TRBJ1-5	.	.	TRBV11-2	TGTGCCAGCAGCCTACCGAATCAGCCCCAGCATTTT	CASSLPNQPQHF
TRBJ2-3	.	.	TRBV5-1	TGCGCCAGCAGCCTACGTTGGACAGATACGCAGTATTTT	CASSLRWTDTQYF
TRBJ2-7	.	.	TRBV7-9	TGTGCCAGCAGCCATGAGCTGTGGCAGTACTTC	CASSHELWQYF
TRBJ2-3	TRBD1	.	TRBV29-1	TGCAGCGTCCGGGACAGGGTCGTAGATACGCAGTATTTT	CSVRDRVVDTQYF
TRBJ1-1	.	.	TRBV12-5	TGTGCTAGTGGTACGGGGTCGAGCACTGAAGCTTTCTTT	CASGTGSSTEAFF
TRBJ2-1	.	.	TRBV7-6	TGTGCCAGCAGCATTCGACTAGGCGTAAACAATGAGCAGTTCTTC	CASSIRLGVNNEQFF
TRBJ2-7	TRBD1	.	TRBV6-6	TGTGCCAGCAGCTCCCCCGGGACAGGGGCCTACGAGCAGTACTTC	CASSSPGTGAYEQYF
TRBJ2-7	TRBD1	.	TRBV7-8	TGTGCCAGCAGCTTAGGAACGGGGACAGGAGTATGGTACGAGCAGTACTTC	CASSLGTGTGVWYEQYF
TRBJ2-7	TRBD2	.	TRBV19	TGTGCCAGTAGAACACTAGCGGGAGACGGGTCCTACGAGCAGTACTTC	CASRTLAGDGSYEQYF
TRBJ1-1	TRBD1	.	TRBV10-2	TGCGCCAGCAGTGAAAGAGGGGGCTCTGAAGCTTTCTTT	CASSERGGSEAFF
TRBJ2-1	TRBD1	once	TRBV10-3	TGTGCCATCAGTGGTGACAGGGGGCCCTACAATGAGCAGTTCTTC	CAISGDRGPYNEQFF
TRBJ2-5	.	.	TRBV6-6	TGTGCCAGCAGTATCCTCAGGGGAGGGGTAGAGACCCAGTACTTC	CASSILRGGVETQYF
TRBJ2-7	.	.	TRBV28	TGTGCCAGCAACAAGCCGGGGGACAGAGAGTACTTC	CASNKPGDREYF
TRBJ2-5	TRBD2	.	TRBV6-5	TGTGCCAGCAGTTTACTAGCGGGAGATTTCGAGACCCAGTACTTC	CASSLLAGDFETQYF
TRBJ1-5	TRBD1	.	TRBV19	TGTGCCAGTAGTACCATGTACAGGGGTGATCAGCCCCAGCATTTT	CASSTMYRGDQPQHF
TRBJ2-2	.	.	TRBV19	TGTGCCAGTAGTCCCGCACCTACTAGCACGGAGTTCGACGGGGAGCTGTTTTTT	CASSPAPTSTEFDGELFF
TRBJ2-5	TRBD2	.	TRBV5-1	TGCGCCAGCAGCGTCACTAGCGGGGGGGTCCAAGAGACCCAGTACTTC	CASSVTSGGVQETQYF
TRBJ2-1	.	.	TRBV7-3	TGTGCCAGCAGCTTAGGAGGGCTTATCTACAATGAGCAGTTCTTC	CASSLGGLIYNEQFF
TRBJ2-2	TRBD2	.	TRBV30	TGTGCCTGGGCCCTAACAAGGACTAGCGGGAGTACCGGGGAGCTGTTTTTT	CAWALTRTSGSTGELFF
TRBJ2-2	.	.	TRBV29-1	TGCAGCGTTGTGCAGGGGTCTGGCGGGGAGCTGTTTTTT	CSVVQGSGGELFF
TRBJ1-2	.	.	TRBV7-7	TGTGCCAGCAGCTTAGAACAGACCACTAACTATGGCTACACCTTC	CASSLEQTTNYGYTF
TRBJ1-6	TRBD1	.	TRBV5-1	TGCGCCAGCAGCTTAGGGGACAGGGATAATTCACCCCTCCACTTT	CASSLGDRDNSPLHF
TRBJ1-2	.	.	TRBV15	TGTGCCACCAGCAGAGACCCCCGGGGGGACTATGGCTACACCTTC	CATSRDPRGDYGYTF
TRBJ1-5	TRBD1	.	TRBV7-9	TGTGCCAGCAGCCAAGGGTTAGGGACAGGGGTGGCTCAGCCCCAGCATTTT	CASSQGLGTGVAQPQHF
TRBJ2-7	.	.	TRBV6-5	TGTGCCAGCCTAAGCGGGTCCTACGAGCAGTACTTC	CASLSGSYEQYF
TRBJ2-3	.	.	TRBV11-2	TGTGCCAGCAGCATCGGGGGTACTAGCACAGATACGCAGTATTTT	CASSIGGTSTDTQYF
TRBJ2-1	.	.	TRBV11-2	TGTGCCAGCAGCTTCAGAAGCGGCATCAGCTCCTACAATGAGCAGTTCTTC	CASSFRSGISSYNEQFF
TRBJ2-2	TRBD2	few	TRBV7-2	TGTGCCAGCAGCTTACAAAGCGGGAGGCACACCGGGGAGCTGTTTTTT	CASSLQSGRHTGELFF
TRBJ1-1	.	.	TRBV6-1	TGTGCCAGCAGATTCGAACAGGGCCACTACCCTGAAGCTTTCTTT	CASRFEQGHYPEAFF
TRBJ2-7	TRBD1	.	TRBV6-6	TGTGCCAGCAGGGGGACAGGGACCTACGAGCAGTACTTC	CASRGTGTYEQYF
TRBJ1-3	.	.	TRBV6-5	TGTGCCACCTCCCTACAGGGTTTCCCTGGAAACACCATATATTTT	CATSLQGFPGNTIYF
TRBJ1-5	.	.	TRBV19	TGTGCCAGCAACAGACAGAATCAGCCCCAGCATTTT	CASNRQNQPQHF
TRBJ2-7	TRBD1	.	TRBV11-3	TGTGCCAGCAGCTTTAGACAGGGTCCCGACTACGAGCAGTACTTC	CASSFRQGPDYEQYF
TRBJ1-2	.	.	TRBV19	TGTGCCACCAAACCCCATACAGCTAACTATGGCTACACCTTC	CATKPHTANYGYTF
TRBJ1-2	TRBD1	.	TRBV6-1	TGTGCCAGCAGTGTGGGACAGGGGCCTGGCTACACCTTC	CASSVGQGPGYTF
TRBJ1-2	.	.	TRBV7-9	TGTTCCAGCAGCTTTCACAGCTATGATGGCTACACCTTC	CSSSFHSYDGYTF
TRBJ2-1	TRBD2	.	TRBV19	TGTGCCAGTAGTGCGCCGCGGCGGGGGGGAAATGAGCAGTTCTTC	CASSAPRRGGNEQFF
TRBJ1-6	.	.	TRBV19	TGTGCCAGTAGCCGTCCCGGAGGAAATTCACCCCTCCACTTT	CASSRPGGNSPLHF
TRBJ2-1	.	.	TRBV5-1	TGCGCCAGCAGCTTGAACTCCAATGAGCAGTTCTTC	CASSLNSNEQFF
TRBJ2-5	TRBD2	.	TRBV6-1	TGTGCCAGCAGTGTGCGGACTAGCGGCGCGACCCAGTACTTC	CASSVRTSGATQYF
TRBJ2-7	TRBD1	.	TRBV18	TGTGCCAGCAGAGCCGGGACAGACCTCTACGAGCAGTACTTC	CASRAGTDLYEQYF
TRBJ2-2	.	.	TRBV13	TGTGCCAGCAGTACTCCCGGGGAGCTGTTTTTT	CASSTPGELFF
TRBJ2-4	TRBD2	.	TRBV2	TGTGCCAGCAGTGAAGTCCCGCGGGGGGGCTTCATTCAGTACTTC	CASSEVPRGGFIQYF
TRBJ2-7	.	.	TRBV7-9	TGTTCCAGCAGCCCCACACGGCCGGGTAGCTCCTACGAGCAGTACTTC	CSSSPTRPGSSYEQYF
TRBJ1-4	TRBD1	.	TRBV7-2	TGTGCCAGCAGCATAAGGACAGGCGTTAATGAAAAACTGTTTTTT	CASSIRTGVNEKLFF
TRBJ2-1	.	.	TRBV5-1	TGCGCCAGCAGGGAGGGGGCGTCCTACAATGAGCAGTTCTTC	CASREGASYNEQFF